This T cell receptor beta chain was observed in a study of T-cell memory formation after mild COVID-19. Study-wide points: There was a balanced CD4/CD8 profile in clones contracting day 15 to 85, and later expanders leaned CD4+. There were some responding clones in pre-infection memory, which suggested that cross-reactive memory had joined.

Regarding this clonotype: The antigen is undetermined.

Constant-segment-primed 5'RACE gave TCR alpha and TCR beta cDNA libraries with sample barcodes and UMIs. TCRdb re-derived calls from the 5' RACE reads in MiXCR, one entry per CDR3 protein. In the table there are about 610,000 distinct CDR3 sequences, roughly 17% of which are singletons. Per germline, CDR1 SGHNT and CDR2 YYREEE (reference sequence). This CDR3 is 13 amino acids long. V lost 10 bases to trimming and J lost 3 bases, with 15 bases between them. This rearrangement joins TRBV5-4 to TRBJ2-3; possibly TRBD1 or TRBD2 for D (6 bases each). This clonotype was obtained from an adult woman who had mild COVID-19 (a few samples of this study predate the infection). Cell type and time point are not known. The sequenced material came from PBMCs or a T cell subset sorted from them (not recorded which). The CDR3 DNA reads TGTGCCTCCCGGGGAGGACAGACAGATACGCAGTATTTT. Amino acids: CASRGGQTDTQYF. Supplemented by reference TRBV5-4 and TRBJ2-3, the full variable domain reads ETGVTQSPTHLIKTRGQQVTLRCSSQSGHNTVSWYQQALGQGPQFIFQYYREEENGRGNFPPRFSGLQFPNYSSELNVNALELDDSALYLCASRGGQTDTQYFGPGTRLTVL.